This section outlines one T cell receptor (beta chain) sequence together with its context. The data stem from a study of identical twins. From the 5' RACE reads, TCRdb called clonotypes with MiXCR, one entry per CDR3 protein. The table has around 960,000 distinct CDR3 sequences, over 9% seen once. The same data also went into a second study, on yellow fever vaccine responses in identical twins.

The clonotype comes from a woman between 18 and 30 years old in good health. Input material: PBMCs.

The CDR3 sequence is CASSEARGMVNEQFF. The CDR3 bases are TGTGCCAGCAGTGAGGCACGGGGAATGGTCAATGAGCAGTTCTTC. The chain employs TRBV6-1 and TRBJ2-1; a possible D gene is TRBD2 (5 bases). The germline CDR1 and CDR2 sequences are MNHNS and SASEGT. The CDR3 consists of 15 residues. The germline V and J ends were trimmed by 3 bases and 6 bases, with 15 bases remaining between them.